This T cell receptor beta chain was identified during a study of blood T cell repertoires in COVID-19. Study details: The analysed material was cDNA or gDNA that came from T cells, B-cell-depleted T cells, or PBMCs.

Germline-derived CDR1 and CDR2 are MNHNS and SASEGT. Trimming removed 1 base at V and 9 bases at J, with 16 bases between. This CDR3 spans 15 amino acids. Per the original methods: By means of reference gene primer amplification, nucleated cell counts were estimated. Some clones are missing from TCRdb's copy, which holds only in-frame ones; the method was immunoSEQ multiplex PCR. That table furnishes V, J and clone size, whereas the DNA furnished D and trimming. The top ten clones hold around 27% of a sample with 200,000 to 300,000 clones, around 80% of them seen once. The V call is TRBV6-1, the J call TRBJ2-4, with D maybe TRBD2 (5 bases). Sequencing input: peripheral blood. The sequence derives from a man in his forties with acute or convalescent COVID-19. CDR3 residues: CASSEVGETTSIQYF. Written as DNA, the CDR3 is TGTGCCAGCAGTGAAGTCGGGGAGACCACGAGCATTCAGTACTTC.